This note documents a single T cell receptor (beta chain) sequence. The entry originates in a study of T cell responses to AZD1222 COVID-19 vaccine. TCRdb's copy holds only in-frame clones and misses some; the assay was immunoSEQ multiplex PCR. Of 55,000 to 85,000 clones in the sample, roughly 89% were seen once. The origin of this receptor is an adult in good health. Sequences were derived from peripheral blood, sampled on day 0 of AZD1222 vaccination.

The DNA for the CDR3 is TGTGCCAGCAAACAGGTTAACTCTGGAAACACCATATATTTT. Translation: CASKQVNSGNTIYF. The chain is built from TRBV6-5 and TRBJ1-3; D might be TRBD1 (5 bases). Germline loops: CDR1 MNHEY, CDR2 SVGAGI. The CDR3 consists of 14 residues. V lost 7 bases and J 0 bases, leaving 10 bases between the germline ends.